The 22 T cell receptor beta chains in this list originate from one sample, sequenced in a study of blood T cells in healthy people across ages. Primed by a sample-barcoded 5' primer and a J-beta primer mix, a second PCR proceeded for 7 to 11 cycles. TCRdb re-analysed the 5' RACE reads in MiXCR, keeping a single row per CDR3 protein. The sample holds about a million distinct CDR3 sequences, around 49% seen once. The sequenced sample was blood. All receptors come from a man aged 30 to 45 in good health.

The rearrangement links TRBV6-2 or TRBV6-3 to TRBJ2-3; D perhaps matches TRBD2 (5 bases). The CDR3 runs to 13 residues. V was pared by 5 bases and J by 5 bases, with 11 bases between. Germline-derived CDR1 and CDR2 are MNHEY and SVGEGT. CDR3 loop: CASSRGPEDTQYF. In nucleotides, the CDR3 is TGTGCCAGCAGTCGCGGGCCTGAAGATACGCAGTATTTT.

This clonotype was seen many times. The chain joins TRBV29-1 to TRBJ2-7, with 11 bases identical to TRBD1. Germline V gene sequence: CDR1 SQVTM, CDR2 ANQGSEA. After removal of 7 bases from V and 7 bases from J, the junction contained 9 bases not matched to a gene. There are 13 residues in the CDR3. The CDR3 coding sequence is TGCAGCGCACTAGGACAGGGGGCGCGGGAGCAGTACTTC. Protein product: CSALGQGAREQYF.

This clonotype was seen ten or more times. CDR3 sequence: CASSEDRYTGELFF. DNA of the CDR3: TGTGCCAGCAGTGAGGACAGATACACCGGGGAGCTGTTTTTT. V is TRBV6-4 and J is TRBJ2-2; maybe TRBD1 (6 bases). This CDR3 has 14 residues. The V gene's germline CDR1 is MRHNA and CDR2 SNTAGT. Trimming shortened V by 3 bases and J by 3 bases, and 8 bases separated the two germline ends.

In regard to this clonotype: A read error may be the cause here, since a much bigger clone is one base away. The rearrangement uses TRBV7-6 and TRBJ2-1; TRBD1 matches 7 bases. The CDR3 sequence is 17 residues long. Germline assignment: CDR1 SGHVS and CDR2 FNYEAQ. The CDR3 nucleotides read TGTACCAGCAGCCGGCCATTAGACAGGGTCACCTACAATGAGCAGTTCTTC. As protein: CTSSRPLDRVTYNEQFF.

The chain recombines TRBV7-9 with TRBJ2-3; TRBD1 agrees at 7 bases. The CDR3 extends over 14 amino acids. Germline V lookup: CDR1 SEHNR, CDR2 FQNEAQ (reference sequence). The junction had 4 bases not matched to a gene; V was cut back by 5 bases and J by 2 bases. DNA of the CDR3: TGTGCCAGCAGCAGGGGGCAGATCACAGATACGCAGTATTTT. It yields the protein CASSRGQITDTQYF.

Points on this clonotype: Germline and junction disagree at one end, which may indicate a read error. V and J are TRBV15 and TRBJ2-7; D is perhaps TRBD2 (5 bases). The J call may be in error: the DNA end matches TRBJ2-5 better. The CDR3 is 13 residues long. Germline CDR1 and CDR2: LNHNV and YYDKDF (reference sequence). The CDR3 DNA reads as TGTACCACCAGCAGAGAACTAGATGAGACCCAGTACTTC. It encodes CTTSRELDETQYF.

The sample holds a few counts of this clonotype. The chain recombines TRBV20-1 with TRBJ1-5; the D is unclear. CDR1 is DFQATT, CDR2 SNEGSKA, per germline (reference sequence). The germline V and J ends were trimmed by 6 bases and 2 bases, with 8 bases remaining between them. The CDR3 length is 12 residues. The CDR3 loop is CSARSGNQPQHF. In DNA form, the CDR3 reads TGCAGTGCCCGAAGCGGCAATCAGCCCCAGCATTTT.

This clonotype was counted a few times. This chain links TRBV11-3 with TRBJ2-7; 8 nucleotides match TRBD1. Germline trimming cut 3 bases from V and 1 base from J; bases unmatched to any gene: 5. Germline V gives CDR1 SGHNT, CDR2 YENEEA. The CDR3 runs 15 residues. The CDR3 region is CASSFPQGVSYEQYF. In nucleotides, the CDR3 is TGTGCCAGCAGCTTTCCACAGGGGGTTTCCTACGAGCAGTACTTC.

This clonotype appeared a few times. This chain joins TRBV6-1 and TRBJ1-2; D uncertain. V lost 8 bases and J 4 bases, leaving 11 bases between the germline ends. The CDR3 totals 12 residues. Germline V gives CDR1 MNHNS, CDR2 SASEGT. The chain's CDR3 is CASRVAVYGYTF. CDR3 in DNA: TGTGCCAGCCGTGTAGCAGTCTATGGCTACACCTTC.

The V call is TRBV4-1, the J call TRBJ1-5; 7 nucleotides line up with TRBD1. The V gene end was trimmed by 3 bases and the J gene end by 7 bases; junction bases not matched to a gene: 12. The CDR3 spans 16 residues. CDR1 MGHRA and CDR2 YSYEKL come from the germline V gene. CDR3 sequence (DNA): TGCGCCAGCAGCCATGCGGGACGCAGGGGGGGACAGCCCCAGCATTTT. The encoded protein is CASSHAGRRGGQPQHF.

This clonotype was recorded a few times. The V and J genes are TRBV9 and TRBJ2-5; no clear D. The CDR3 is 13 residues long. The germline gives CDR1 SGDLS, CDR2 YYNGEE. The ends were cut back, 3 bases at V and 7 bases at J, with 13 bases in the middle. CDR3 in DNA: TGTGCCAGCAGCGGAGAGGTGGAGAGGACCCAGTACTTC. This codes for CASSGEVERTQYF.

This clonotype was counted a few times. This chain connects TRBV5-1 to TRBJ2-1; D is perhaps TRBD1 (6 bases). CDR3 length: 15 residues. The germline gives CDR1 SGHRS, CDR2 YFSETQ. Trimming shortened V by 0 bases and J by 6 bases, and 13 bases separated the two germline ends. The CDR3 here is CASSLVQGFGNEQFF. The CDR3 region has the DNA TGCGCCAGCAGCTTGGTTCAGGGGTTCGGCAATGAGCAGTTCTTC.

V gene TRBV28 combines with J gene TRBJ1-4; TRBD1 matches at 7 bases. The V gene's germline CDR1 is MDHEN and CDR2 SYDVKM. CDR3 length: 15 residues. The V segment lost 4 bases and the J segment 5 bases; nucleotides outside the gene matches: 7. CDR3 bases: TGTGCCAGCAGTTCAGCCGCAGGGGGGAATGAAAAACTGTTTTTT. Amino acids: CASSSAAGGNEKLFF.

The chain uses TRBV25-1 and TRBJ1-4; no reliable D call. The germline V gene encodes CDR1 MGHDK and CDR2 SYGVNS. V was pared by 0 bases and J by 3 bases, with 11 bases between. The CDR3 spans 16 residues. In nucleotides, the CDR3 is TGTGCCAGCAGTGAATATTCGGGAGGTTCTAATGAAAAACTGTTTTTT. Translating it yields CASSEYSGGSNEKLFF.

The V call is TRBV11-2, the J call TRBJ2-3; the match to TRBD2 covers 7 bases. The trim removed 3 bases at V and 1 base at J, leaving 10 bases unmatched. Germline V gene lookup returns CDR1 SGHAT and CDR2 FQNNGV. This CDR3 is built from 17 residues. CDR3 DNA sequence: TGTGCCAGCAGCTTGGGGGAGGGATTTGTGGGCACAGATACGCAGTATTTT. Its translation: CASSLGEGFVGTDTQYF.

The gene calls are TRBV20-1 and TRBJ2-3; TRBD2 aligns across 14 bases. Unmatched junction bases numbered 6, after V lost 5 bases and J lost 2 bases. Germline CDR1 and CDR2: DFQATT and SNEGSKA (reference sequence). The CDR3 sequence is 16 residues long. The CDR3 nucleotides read TGCAGTGCTCCCCGACTAGCGGGGGGGTTCACAGATACGCAGTATTTT. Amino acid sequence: CSAPRLAGGFTDTQYF.

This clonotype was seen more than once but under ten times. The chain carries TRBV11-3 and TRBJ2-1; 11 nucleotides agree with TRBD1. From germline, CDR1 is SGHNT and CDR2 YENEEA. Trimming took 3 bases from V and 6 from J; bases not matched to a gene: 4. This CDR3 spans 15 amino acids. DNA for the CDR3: TGTGCCAGCAGCTTGAGAGGGACAGGGGGCAATGAGCAGTTCTTC. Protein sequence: CASSLRGTGGNEQFF.

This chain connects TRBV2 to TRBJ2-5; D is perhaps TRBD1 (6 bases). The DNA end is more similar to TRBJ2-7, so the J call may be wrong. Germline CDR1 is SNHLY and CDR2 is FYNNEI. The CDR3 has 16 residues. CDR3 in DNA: TGTGCCACCCAAGGCGGAGCAAGGGGGACCGTCTACGAGCAGTACTTC. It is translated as CATQGGARGTVYEQYF.

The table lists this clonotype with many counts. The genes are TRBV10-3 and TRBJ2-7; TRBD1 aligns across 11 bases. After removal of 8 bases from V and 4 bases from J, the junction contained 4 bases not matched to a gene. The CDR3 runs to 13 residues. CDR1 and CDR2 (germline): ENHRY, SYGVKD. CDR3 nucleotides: TGTGCCATCGCCGGGACAGGGGGGTACGAGCAGTACTTC. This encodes CAIAGTGGYEQYF.

Here the CDR3 DNA reads TGTGCCAGCAGATTCCCAATGGGGGGCAACTATGGCTACACCTTC. This encodes CASRFPMGGNYGYTF. The rearrangement links TRBV28 to TRBJ1-2, with D maybe TRBD1 (6 bases). The V end was cut by 6 bases, the J end by 2 bases, with 16 bases between. The CDR3 loop spans 15 amino acids. Per germline, CDR1 MDHEN and CDR2 SYDVKM.

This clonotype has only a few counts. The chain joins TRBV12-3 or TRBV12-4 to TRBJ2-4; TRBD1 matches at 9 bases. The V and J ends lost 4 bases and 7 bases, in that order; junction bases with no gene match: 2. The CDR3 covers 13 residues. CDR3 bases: TGTGCCAGCAGTTCGGGGACAGGGAACATTCAGTACTTC. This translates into CASSSGTGNIQYF.

The CDR3 loop reads CASSSSDRQNYGYTF. DNA of the CDR3: TGTGCCAGCAGCTCGTCAGACAGGCAGAACTATGGCTACACCTTC. The chain recombines TRBV11-2 with TRBJ1-2; TRBD1 is a possible D gene (6 bases). CDR1 is SGHAT and CDR2 is FQNNGV in the germline V gene. The CDR3 has 15 amino acids. V gave up 4 bases and J gave up 2 bases, with 14 bases separating them.